Following are 10 T cell receptor beta chains from one sample sequenced in a study of blood T cell repertoires in COVID-19. The data were produced by immunoSEQ multiplex PCR, yet TCRdb's version contains in-frame clones alone and is incomplete. Seen here are just over 300,000 clones, approximately 83% observed once, and the top ten hold roughly 2.2%. The sample taken for sequencing was PBMCs or T cells enriched from blood (not recorded which). Source of these receptors: a man aged 30 to 39 who had recovered from COVID-19.

The rearrangement uses TRBV13 and TRBJ2-3; 12 positions match TRBD2. The CDR3 length is 16 residues. The trim removed 3 bases at V and 5 bases at J, leaving 6 bases unmatched. The germline CDR1 and CDR2 sequences are PRHDT and FYEKMQ (reference sequence). In nucleotides, the CDR3 is TGTGCCAGCAGCTTCTCTAGCGGGGGGGCCAGAGATACGCAGTATTTT. Protein product: CASSFSSGGARDTQYF. Complete variable domain (other parts from reference TRBV13 and TRBJ2-3): AAGVIQSPRHLIKEKRETATLKCYPIPRHDTVYWYQQGPGQDPQFLISFYEKMQSDKGSIPDRFSAQQFSDYHSELNMSSLELGDSALYFCASSFSSGGARDTQYFGPGTRLTVL.

The rearrangement joins TRBV4-1 to TRBJ1-2; D gene uncertain. CDR3 length equals 15 residues. Trimming took off 2 bases at V and 0 bases at J, with 10 bases between the two ends. CDR1 MGHRA and CDR2 YSYEKL come from the germline V gene. The CDR3 protein is CASSQSPGTNYGYTF. The CDR3 nucleotides read TGCGCCAGCAGCCAATCTCCGGGAACTAACTATGGCTACACCTTC.

DNA for the CDR3: TGTGCCAGCAGCTTAGTGGGGGCGAATGAAGCTTTCTTT. Translated: CASSLVGANEAFF. The J gene is TRBJ1-1, the V gene TRBV7-8, with a weak D call TRBD1 (6 bases). The CDR3 sequence is 13 residues long. The V end lost 1 base, the J end lost 7 bases, and 10 bases lay between the germline ends. Germline V gives CDR1 SGHVS, CDR2 FQNEAQ.

This clone occurred once. The rearrangement joins TRBV6-2 or TRBV6-3 to TRBJ1-1; possible D gene TRBD1, 6 bases. Trimming took off 6 bases at V and 2 bases at J, with 13 bases between the two ends. The length of the CDR3 is 14 residues. Germline V CDR1 and CDR2: MNHEY, SVGEGT. CDR3 loop: CASSEQGHNTEAFF. In DNA, the CDR3 is TGTGCCAGCAGCGAACAGGGCCACAACACTGAAGCTTTCTTT.

The chain carries TRBV7-9 and TRBJ2-3; the match to TRBD2 covers 9 bases. There are 14 residues in the CDR3. Trimming at V came to 3 bases and at J to 4 bases, leaving 2 bases not matched to a gene. Germline V gives CDR1 SEHNR, CDR2 FQNEAQ (reference sequence). DNA for the CDR3: TGTGCCAGCAGCTTCGCGGGGGGGCCAGATACGCAGTATTTT. Translating gives CASSFAGGPDTQYF.

CDR3: CSASDGTIDYNEQFF. CDR3 nucleotides: TGCAGTGCTAGTGATGGGACTATAGATTACAATGAGCAGTTCTTC. This sequence joins TRBV20-1 and TRBJ2-1; 7 nucleotides line up with TRBD2. V was pared by 3 bases and J by 4 bases, with 9 bases of the junction left unmatched. Germline assignment: CDR1 DFQATT and CDR2 SNEGSKA (reference sequence). The CDR3 has 15 amino acids.

This chain uses TRBV4-3 with TRBJ1-2; D possibly corresponds to TRBD1 (6 bases). Germline values: CDR1 LGHNA, CDR2 YSLEER. This CDR3 has 15 residues. Trimming shortened V by 1 base and J by 5 bases, and 14 bases separated the two germline ends. CDR3 sequence: CASSQGRGKGYGYTF. As DNA, the CDR3 is TGCGCCAGCAGCCAAGGCAGGGGTAAGGGGTATGGCTACACCTTC.

This clone appeared a single time. The chain employs TRBV6-4 and TRBJ2-1; 8 nucleotides agree with TRBD2. Germline CDR1 reads MRHNA; CDR2 reads SNTAGT. This CDR3 spans 15 amino acids. The J segment lost 5 bases and the V segment lost 2 bases, leaving 5 bases of the junction unmatched. CDR3 sequence reads: CASSDRAGAHNEQFF. CDR3 nucleotide sequence: TGTGCCAGCAGTGACAGAGCGGGGGCCCACAATGAGCAGTTCTTC.

This clone has only one observation. This rearrangement joins TRBV7-2 to TRBJ1-2; D unresolved. The CDR3 loop spans 18 amino acids. In germline, CDR1 is SGHTA, CDR2 FQGNSA. V was trimmed by 0 bases and J by 4 bases, leaving 21 bases between them. As DNA, the CDR3 is TGTGCCAGCAGCTTAGCGAAGACACGGGAATCCCGCGCCTATGGCTACACCTTC. It is translated as CASSLAKTRESRAYGYTF.

The J gene is TRBJ1-6, the V gene TRBV5-1; D call uncertain. The CDR3 has 16 residues. The V gene lost 4 bases and the J gene lost 2 bases, with 13 bases spanning the gap. Per germline, CDR1 SGHRS and CDR2 YFSETQ. CDR3 DNA: TGCGCCAGCAGCAATTCCGAGGCAGCCTATAATTCACCCCTCCACTTT. Its translation: CASSNSEAAYNSPLHF.